This T cell receptor (beta chain) was captured in a study of siplizumab effects on memory and regulatory T cells. Study-wide points: There was no confirmation of the suppressive function of proliferating Tregs from siplizumab cultures. Mappable alloreactive CD4+ clones were on average approximately 70% Treg-derived with siplizumab, 26.9% in controls.

As concerns this clone: The antigen is not known.

TCR templates, 80,000 to 100,000 per sample, were assayed. Profiling relied on immunoSEQ multiplex PCR, and the TCRdb table lists in-frame clones only, not all of them. This table has 100,000 to 110,000 clones, about 95% appearing once. CDR1 and CDR2 (germline): MNHGY, SVAAGI. The CDR3 is 12 amino acids. V lost 6 bases and J lost 5, with 10 bases in between. Sequencing was done on a sample of non-Treg CD4+ T cells sorted from blood. This clonotype originated in a human donor in good health. V and J are TRBV6-9 and TRBJ2-5; D not certain. The CDR3 region is CASSYIGETQYF. The CDR3 DNA reads as TGTGCCAGCAGCTATATTGGGGAGACCCAGTACTTC.